The rows below give T cell receptor beta chains drawn from one sample of a study of T cells in Graves' hyperthyroidism and ophthalmopathy. TCRdb itself ran the multiplex PCR reads through MiXCR, one entry per CDR3 protein. The sample carries approximately 590,000 distinct CDR3 sequences, around 14% recorded once. The sequenced sample was blood. These receptors all come from a woman aged 25 to 45 with Graves' hyperthyroidism. CDR3s include the opening cysteine and the closing phenylalanine or tryptophan. The D gene is left open where the match is weak. Size values are once, few and many counts, or a class for expanded clones, and some rows have none.

V	J	size	D	DNA	CDR3
TRBV15	TRBJ2-1	few	TRBD1	TGTGCCACCAGCGGGCATGGGACAGTCTATGAGCAGTTCTTC	CATSGHGTVYEQFF
TRBV7-2	TRBJ2-2	many	.	TGTGCCAGCAGCTTAGCCCTACAGGGTGCCGGGGAGCTGTTTTTT	CASSLALQGAGELFF
TRBV19	TRBJ2-2	few	TRBD2	TGTGCCAGTAGTATTTGGCTAGCGGGAGGCGGGGAGCTGTTTTTT	CASSIWLAGGGELFF
TRBV11-2	TRBJ1-1	many	.	TGTGCCAGCAGCTTAGGGGAGCTGAACACTGAAGCTTTCTTT	CASSLGELNTEAFF
TRBV7-8	TRBJ2-2	many	.	TGTGCCAGCAGCTCTCGAGAAGGGAACACCGGGGAGCTGTTTTTT	CASSSREGNTGELFF
TRBV6-2/TRBV6-3	TRBJ2-7	many	.	TGTGCCAGCAGTTTTTGGGGCCCACACTACGAGCAGTACTTC	CASSFWGPHYEQYF
TRBV7-6	TRBJ1-4	once	.	TGTGCCAGCAGCTTAGCTCCGATTTCCACAGGCCTTAATGAAAAACTGTTTTTT	CASSLAPISTGLNEKLFF
TRBV29-1	TRBJ2-7	.	TRBD1	TGCAGCGTTGAGACAGGGATAACCTACGAGCAGTACTTC	CSVETGITYEQYF
TRBV6-4	TRBJ2-1	many	.	TGTGCCAGCAGTCTGGGAGGAGAAGCCGATGAGCAGTTCTTC	CASSLGGEADEQFF
TRBV5-5	TRBJ2-1	.	TRBD2	TGTGCCAGCATCCCGCTGGCTAGCGGGGCAAGGGAGCAGTTCTTC	CASIPLASGAREQFF
TRBV6-1	TRBJ2-7	.	TRBD2	TGTGCCAGCAGCGGGAGGGTATCAACCAGCGAGCAGTACTTC	CASSGRVSTSEQYF
TRBV11-2	TRBJ2-3	many	.	TGTGCCAGCAGCCCTTTCGTTGCCCCGGCGCGGGATACGCAGTATTTT	CASSPFVAPARDTQYF
TRBV5-4	TRBJ1-1	.	.	TGTGCCAGCAGCTTGACTCGGTGGGGGAACACTGAAGCTTTCTTT	CASSLTRWGNTEAFF
TRBV4-1	TRBJ2-7	few	TRBD2	TGCGCCAGCAGCCAAACCCAGGGAGGGGTTGGGCAGTACTTC	CASSQTQGGVGQYF
TRBV4-1	TRBJ1-2	.	.	TGCGCCAGCAGCCCTGTCGGGGCGGACTATGGCTACACCTTC	CASSPVGADYGYTF
TRBV7-3	TRBJ2-3	many	TRBD2	TGTGCCAGCAGCTTAGTGTCTCTAGCGGGAGGGGGCACAGATACGCAGTATTTT	CASSLVSLAGGGTDTQYF
TRBV5-1	TRBJ2-7	many	.	TGCGCCAGCAGCCCCCGGGACACCCTAGGAGAGCAGTACTTC	CASSPRDTLGEQYF
TRBV3-1	TRBJ1-1	many	TRBD1	TGTGCCAGCAGCCAAGCTGACAGGGTTGGATGGACTGAAGCTTTCTTT	CASSQADRVGWTEAFF
TRBV24-1	TRBJ2-1	many	TRBD2	TGTGCCACCAGTGATATCGGGGGGTTAGGCTCCTACAATGAGCAGTTCTTC	CATSDIGGLGSYNEQFF
TRBV27	TRBJ2-5	.	.	TGTGCCAGCAGTCCAACCCCAGAGACCCAGTACTTC	CASSPTPETQYF
TRBV9	TRBJ2-2	many	.	TGTGCCAGCAGCGGAGAGGCTAGGGAGCTGTTTTTT	CASSGEARELFF
TRBV7-9	TRBJ2-1	many	TRBD2	TGTGCCAGCAGCTTAGCCGGGACTAGCGGGAGCGGCAATGAGCAGTTCTTC	CASSLAGTSGSGNEQFF
TRBV5-4	TRBJ2-1	.	TRBD2	TGTGCCAGCGGAAGGACTAGCGGGAGCTTCGAGTCCTCCTACAATGAGCAGTTCTTC	CASGRTSGSFESSYNEQFF
TRBV5-1	TRBJ1-1	many	.	TGCGCCAGCAGCTTGCTCGGGGAAACTGAAGCTTTCTTT	CASSLLGETEAFF
TRBV7-9	TRBJ1-2	many	TRBD1	TGTGCCAGCAGCCCGACCCCTGGGACAGCTAACTATGGCTACACCTTC	CASSPTPGTANYGYTF
TRBV27	TRBJ1-2	many	.	TGTGCCAGCAGTCTTAGCCCCTTGCTAGGGGAGCACTATGGCTACACCTTC	CASSLSPLLGEHYGYTF
TRBV3-1	TRBJ2-7	many	TRBD2	TGTGCCAGCAGCCCTACAGGTACTAGCGGATCCTACGAGCAGTACTTC	CASSPTGTSGSYEQYF
TRBV30	TRBJ2-7	few	.	TGTGCCTGGAGTGTCTTTGCGAACGAGCAGTACTTC	CAWSVFANEQYF
TRBV20-1	TRBJ2-1	.	TRBD2	TGCAGTGCTAGAGGGGGGAGCGGGTGGGGGGGTAATGAGCAGTTCTTC	CSARGGSGWGGNEQFF
TRBV29-1	TRBJ2-7	few	TRBD1	TGCAGCGTCCAATCCCCCGGGACAGCTTCCTACGAGCAGTACTTC	CSVQSPGTASYEQYF
TRBV6-1	TRBJ2-3	many	TRBD2	TGTGCCAGCACCCCCAGCGGGGCAGATACGCAGTATTTT	CASTPSGADTQYF
TRBV7-2	TRBJ1-2	.	.	TGTGCCAGCAGCTTAGCCGGCGGTGGAGAAAGTGGCTACACCTTC	CASSLAGGGESGYTF
TRBV20-1	TRBJ2-1	few	TRBD2	TGCAGTGCCCCAGACCTAGCGGGAGTTTTGAATGAGCAGTTCTTC	CSAPDLAGVLNEQFF
TRBV6-1	TRBJ1-1	many	TRBD1	TGTGCCAGCAGGCCGGGGGACAGGCGTTTCGCTTTCTTT	CASRPGDRRFAFF
TRBV28	TRBJ1-5	many	TRBD1	TGTGCCAGCAGCCGGGACAGGGCTTATAGCAATCAGCCCCAGCATTTT	CASSRDRAYSNQPQHF
TRBV7-9	TRBJ2-1	many	.	TGTGCCAGCAGCTTGAGTCTGCGAGAGGGTGAGCAGTTCTTC	CASSLSLREGEQFF
TRBV5-1	TRBJ1-1	many	TRBD1	TGCGCCAGCAGCTGGAGGCAGGGGGGCACTGAAGCTTTCTTT	CASSWRQGGTEAFF
TRBV12-3/TRBV12-4	TRBJ2-1	many	TRBD2	TGTGCCAGCAGTCCACTAGCGGGGTCCGGGAATGAGCAGTTCTTC	CASSPLAGSGNEQFF
TRBV6-2/TRBV6-3	TRBJ2-3	many	TRBD1	TGTGCCAGCAGTTACCCCACGGGACAGGGGATTGGGACAGATACGCAGTATTTT	CASSYPTGQGIGTDTQYF
TRBV13	TRBJ1-6	many	.	TGTGCCAGCAGCTCCCCTGGGCAACGACCTTCACCCCTCCACTTT	CASSSPGQRPSPLHF
TRBV18	TRBJ2-1	.	TRBD2	TGTGCCAGCTTACAGGGGACTAGCGGTTCCTACAATGAGCAGTTCTTC	CASLQGTSGSYNEQFF
TRBV2	TRBJ2-3	many	.	TGTGCCAGCAGTGTCCGCGGGACTGCAGATACGCAGTATTTT	CASSVRGTADTQYF
TRBV12-3/TRBV12-4	TRBJ2-1	few	TRBD2	TGTGCCAGCAGTTTCTCAGGGACTAGCGGGCCGGATTACAATGAGCAGTTCTTC	CASSFSGTSGPDYNEQFF
TRBV6-5	TRBJ2-7	many	TRBD1	TGTGCCAGCAGTTCTCGGGACAGGGGTTCCTACGAGCAGTACTTC	CASSSRDRGSYEQYF
TRBV7-9	TRBJ1-1	few	.	TGTGCCAGCAGCCAAAAGGAGCAGGCCACTGAAGCTTTCTTT	CASSQKEQATEAFF
TRBV11-2	TRBJ2-1	many	TRBD2	TGTGCCAGCAGCTACCCGGGACTAGCGGTATACAATGAGCAGTTCTTC	CASSYPGLAVYNEQFF
TRBV7-6	TRBJ2-1	many	TRBD2	TGTGCCAGCAGCTTAAGGACTAGCGGGGTGGGGAGCTCCTACAATGAGCAGTTCTTC	CASSLRTSGVGSSYNEQFF
TRBV7-6	TRBJ2-6	.	TRBD1	TGTGCCAGCAGCCCACGAATCTACCGGGACAGGAGCGACTCTGGGGCCAACGTCCTGACTTTC	CASSPRIYRDRSDSGANVLTF
TRBV7-2	TRBJ1-6	few	TRBD1	TGTGCCAGCAGCCGGGACAGCTATAATTCACCCCTCCACTTT	CASSRDSYNSPLHF